A single sample gave rise to the 12 T cell receptor beta chains below, sequenced in a study of blood T cells in healthy people across ages (dated by TCRdb to between 2014 and 2017). The library was prepared using 5' RACE. The instrument given in TCRdb is Illumina HiSeq 2500. A second PCR of about 7 to 12 cycles was run with a J-beta primer mix and a sample-barcoded 5' primer. TCRdb's own reprocessing of the public reads used fastp at Q25 and MiXCR and kept productive beta chains. All rows with the same CDR3 protein become a single entry with the most common DNA and genes. This sample holds roughly 1,800,000 distinct CDR3 sequences; about 50% were observed only once. The ten largest make up approximately 2% of the sample. Sequenced sample: blood. The origin of the receptors is a woman between 40 and 50 years old in good health.

This sequence joins TRBV2 and TRBJ1-1; no clear D. Germline V gene sequence: CDR1 SNHLY, CDR2 FYNNEI. Trimming left V 10 bases short and J 1 base short, with 16 bases between. The CDR3 runs to 14 residues. CDR3: CAIRMGGRNTEAFF. The CDR3 nucleotides read TGTGCCATCCGAATGGGAGGGCGGAACACTGAAGCTTTCTTT.

The chain couples TRBV12-3 or TRBV12-4 to TRBJ1-1; D is possibly TRBD1 (6 bases). The ends were cut back, 7 bases at V and 8 bases at J, with 23 bases in the middle. The CDR3 spans 15 residues. The CDR3 loop is CASTVPGQGLVEAFF. CDR3 nucleotide sequence: TGTGCCAGCACCGTTCCCGGTCAGGGGCTCGTGGAAGCTTTCTTT.

There are a few counts of this clonotype. The chain joins TRBV2 to TRBJ2-3; TRBD2 matches 14 bases. Germline V lookup: CDR1 SNHLY, CDR2 FYNNEI. The CDR3 has 14 amino acids. V was pared by 6 bases and J by 7 bases, with 3 bases of the junction left unmatched. This CDR3 is CASSRLAGGHTQYF. CDR3 in DNA: TGTGCCAGCAGCAGACTAGCGGGGGGGCATACGCAGTATTTT.

This clonotype was picked up a small number of times. The gene calls are TRBV28 and TRBJ2-3, with 11 bases lining up with TRBD2. CDR1 and CDR2 (germline): MDHEN, SYDVKM. This CDR3 has 17 residues. With 4 bases clipped from V and 0 bases from J, the junction kept 6 bases outside the gene matches. This CDR3 is CASSSFGTSGSTDTQYF. As DNA, the CDR3 is TGTGCCAGCAGTTCGTTTGGGACTAGCGGTAGCACAGATACGCAGTATTTT.

This clonotype has just one count. The V gene is TRBV7-8, the J gene TRBJ1-6; 9 bases line up with TRBD1. Looked up from germline, CDR1 is SGHVS and CDR2 is FQNEAQ. V was clipped by 7 bases and J by 6 bases; unmatched bases: 16. This CDR3 region has 18 residues. The CDR3 DNA sequence: TGTGCCAGCATGTCCCGGGACAGGGTTGAGGGCTTTAATTCACCCCTCCACTTT. The encoded protein is CASMSRDRVEGFNSPLHF.

The CDR3: CSARESASDTEAFF. CDR3 in DNA: TGCAGTGCTAGAGAATCCGCGTCCGACACTGAAGCTTTCTTT. The chain links TRBV20-1 to TRBJ1-1, with D uncertain. This CDR3 has 14 residues. Per germline, CDR1 DFQATT and CDR2 SNEGSKA (reference sequence). The V and J ends lost 0 bases and 3 bases respectively, with 11 bases between them.

This clonotype has only a few counts. The chain couples TRBV7-2 to TRBJ2-1; TRBD1 might be the D (6 bases). The CDR3 is 16 residues long. Germline V CDR1 and CDR2: SGHTA, FQGNSA. The V end lost 5 bases, the J end lost 5 bases, and 19 bases lay between the germline ends. CDR3 nucleotides: TGTGCCAGCAGCGGATGGACAGACAAGAATAACAATGAGCAGTTCTTC. Its translation is CASSGWTDKNNNEQFF. Full variable domain (rest looked up from reference TRBV7-2 and TRBJ2-1): GAGVSQSPSNKVTEKGKDVELRCDPISGHTALYWYRQSLGQGLEFLIYFQGNSAPDKSGLPSDRFSAERTGGSVSTLTIQRTQQEDSAVYLCASSGWTDKNNNEQFFGPGTRLTVL.

As regards this clonotype: At one boundary the junction diverges from the germline segment, which might be a read error. This rearrangement joins TRBV7-2 to TRBJ2-3; no firm D call. The CDR3 is 13 residues long. Germline V CDR1 and CDR2: SGHTA, FQGNSA. Here the CDR3 DNA reads TGTGCCAGCAGCTTGGAAAGCGTAAATACGCGGTATTTT. Protein product: CASSLESVNTRYF.

This chain links TRBV20-1 with TRBJ2-5; 7 nucleotides match TRBD1. The CDR3 covers 16 residues. The ends lost 1 base at V and 4 bases at J; junction bases unmatched: 12. In germline, CDR1 is DFQATT, CDR2 SNEGSKA (reference sequence). CDR3 in DNA: TGCAGTGCTAGAGCTACACAACAGGGGCTGAGAGAGACCCAGTACTTC. Translated: CSARATQQGLRETQYF.

V and J are TRBV6-5 and TRBJ2-3, with 10 bases identical to TRBD2. The CDR3 totals 15 residues. V lost 6 bases and J lost 3; bases outside the gene matches: 6. Germline CDR1 is MNHEY and CDR2 is SVGAGI. CDR3 sequence: CASRSNSGGTDTQYF. CDR3 nucleotide sequence: TGTGCCAGCAGATCAAATAGCGGGGGGACAGATACGCAGTATTTT.

The chain uses TRBV5-6 and TRBJ2-7; TRBD1 might be the D (5 bases). Trimming removed 0 bases from V and 0 bases from J, with 13 bases in between. This CDR3 has 16 amino acids. Germline-derived CDR1 and CDR2 are SGHDT and YYEEEE. This CDR3 is CASSLGQGTLSYEQYF. The CDR3, as DNA: TGTGCCAGCAGCTTGGGGCAGGGTACCCTCTCCTACGAGCAGTACTTC. The full variable domain, in which reference TRBV5-6 and TRBJ2-7 provide the parts outside the CDR3, is DAGVTQSPTHLIKTRGQQVTLRCSPKSGHDTVSWYQQALGQGPQFIFQYYEEEERQRGNFPDRFSGHQFPNYSSELNVNALLLGDSALYLCASSLGQGTLSYEQYFGPGTRLTVT.

This clonotype has a single count. This chain connects TRBV4-3 to TRBJ2-1; D might be TRBD2 (5 bases). CDR1 and CDR2 from the germline V gene are LGHNA and YSLEER. V was shortened by 0 bases and J by 6 bases, with 18 bases between the two germline ends. CDR3 size: 17 residues. The CDR3 coding sequence is TGCGCCAGCAGCCAAGACCGGGAAGAAGGGCTTGGCAATGAGCAGTTCTTC. This translates into CASSQDREEGLGNEQFF.